This T cell receptor (beta chain) was documented in a study of cytomegalovirus exposure and HLA in healthy donors. Study-wide points: In a later analysis, at a false discovery rate of 0.05, fewer than 20,000 TCR beta sequences matched HLA alleles. Most sequenced TCRs were rare (though some public TCRs occurred in many donors). Reported performance of the classifier showed diagnosis of cytomegalovirus status with high specificity and sensitivity. With later analysis, a missense DCLRE1C variant became linked to TCR beta V- and J-gene trimming.

To note about this clone: The antigen is unknown. One end of the junction varies from germline; a read error may be responsible.

The CDR3 spans 16 residues. Germline V CDR1 and CDR2: SSHAT, FNYEAQ (reference sequence). Primers included in the PCR were 60 Vbeta and 13 Jbeta primers. Assay used: immunoSEQ multiplex PCR; TCRdb lists only in-frame clones, some missing. This table holds more than 150,000 clones, 77% found once. This receptor was identified in a man younger than 30 in good health and CMV-seronegative. The rearrangement uses TRBV7-7 and TRBJ1-1, with D unclear. The sample consisted of PBMCs. The CDR3 reads CASSLGPLPSGTEAFF. The DNA of the CDR3 is TGTGCTAGCAGCTTAGGACCGCTTCCTAGCGGCACTGAAGCTTTCTTT. The full variable domain, completed using reference TRBV7-7 and TRBJ1-1, is GAGVSQSPRYKVTKRGQDVTLRCDPISSHATLYWYQQALGQGPEFLTYFNYEAQPDKSGLPSDRFSAERPEGSISTLTIQRTEQRDSAMYRCASSLGPLPSGTEAFFGQGTRLTVV.